This TCR beta chain was sequenced during a study of radiotherapy plus CTLA-4 blockade in lung cancer. Study at large: Objective response was observed in roughly 20% of patients, and disease control in approximately 30%.

Sequencing was performed with immunoSEQ multiplex PCR; in TCRdb, only in-frame clones are kept and a portion is missing. The sample carries approximately 30,000 clones, 60% to 80% recorded once. Sample share makes this clone medium-sized. The clonotype originates from a human donor with non-small cell lung cancer whose response to radiotherapy plus ipilimumab could not be evaluated. The sample was peripheral blood, taken from a patient treated with radiotherapy plus ipilimumab.

The CDR3 spells CASSPSPLAGGRETQYF. CDR3 coding DNA: TGCGCCAGCAGCCCCAGCCCTCTAGCGGGAGGGCGGGAGACCCAGTACTTC. The chain joins TRBV5-1 to TRBJ2-5, with 12 bases aligning to TRBD2. Trimming cost V 4 bases and J 5 bases; bases outside gene matches: 12. CDR3 length: 17 amino acids. Looked up from germline, CDR1 is SGHRS and CDR2 is YFSETQ.